This T cell receptor (beta chain) was identified in a study of regulatory T cells in long-lasting Graves disease. General study results and limits: New patients shared fewer public clonotypes (approximately 1,000) than persistent patients did (roughly 2,600). Accuracy could have been hurt by small sample size.

Germline-derived CDR1 and CDR2 are MDHEN and SYDVKM. The CDR3 covers 14 residues. V gave up 5 bases and J gave up 3 bases; unmatched junction bases: 7. Assembly of TCR beta libraries relied on iRepertoire HTBI primers together with Arm-PCR of CDR3 regions. TCRdb re-derived calls from the multiplex PCR reads in MiXCR, one entry per CDR3 protein. The sample lists 450,000 or so distinct CDR3 sequences; less than 25% were seen once. Time point reported: persistent/refractory GD, antithyroid drugs over 5 years with positive TRAb. Generation of the TCR library employed RNA extracted from PBMCs. Only a few counts were recorded for this clonotype. Its antigen is unidentified.

The V gene is TRBV28, the J gene TRBJ2-7; 7 bases agree with TRBD2. The sample consisted of peripheral blood mononuclear cells (PBMCs), taken when the disease was refractory, from a patient treated with antithyroid drugs. This sequence was found in a female donor with Graves disease. The DNA of the CDR3 is TGTGCCAGCAGTCATGCCCCGGGGGGCTACGAGCAGTACTTC. Translating gives CASSHAPGGYEQYF.